A selection of T cell receptor beta chains follows, all from one sample in a study of blood T cells in healthy people across ages. TCRdb reanalysed the 5' RACE reads using MiXCR and keeps one entry per CDR3 protein. The sample includes around 1.7 million distinct CDR3 sequences, 28% seen only once; the top ten take approximately 7.7%. Sequences were obtained from blood. The source is a woman aged 25-40 years in good health. Each CDR3 is given with its conserved first and last residue. A D gene is named only where the DNA matches it firmly. Expanded clones get a size class; other rows say once, few or many, or leave the size out.

TRBV20-1,TRBJ2-3,-,few,TGCAGTGCTAGAGAAACGGGAAACACAGATACGCAGTATTTT,CSARETGNTDTQYF
TRBV11-2,TRBJ2-4,-,-,TGTGCCAGCAGCTTTATAGGAAGGCCTGCCAAAAACATTCAGTACTTC,CASSFIGRPAKNIQYF
TRBV29-1,TRBJ1-2,-,few,TGCAGTGTTGATCGTCGGCAGGGTGAGGGGAACTATGGCTACACCTTC,CSVDRRQGEGNYGYTF
TRBV18,TRBJ1-3,-,-,TGTGCCAGCTCACCACCCACAGCAGGGAGCACCATATATTTT,CASSPPTAGSTIYF
TRBV4-2,TRBJ1-2,-,-,TGTGCCGGCAGCCAAGAAGCGACCACTAACTATGGCTACACCTTC,CAGSQEATTNYGYTF
TRBV6-2/TRBV6-3,TRBJ2-7,-,-,TGTGCCAGCAGTTACGGGTCCCCATCGAGGGAGCAGTACTTC,CASSYGSPSREQYF
TRBV2,TRBJ2-1,-,few,TGTGCCAGCAGTCAAGACATCTATGAGCAGTTCTTC,CASSQDIYEQFF
TRBV24-1,TRBJ2-1,TRBD1,few,TGTGCCACCAGTTCGAGACAGGGGTGCGGTGAGCAGTTCTTC,CATSSRQGCGEQFF
TRBV7-2,TRBJ2-7,TRBD1,many,TGTGCCAGCAGCCCCGGGACAGGGGCTGCGTACGAGCAGTACTTC,CASSPGTGAAYEQYF
TRBV20-1,TRBJ2-1,TRBD2,many,TGCAGTGCTAGAGTGGCTAGCGGGCGCCTCTACAATGAGCAGTTCTTC,CSARVASGRLYNEQFF
TRBV11-2,TRBJ2-7,TRBD1,-,TGTGCCAGCAGCACCGGACAGGCGAACACCTACGAGCAGTACTTC,CASSTGQANTYEQYF
TRBV4-3,TRBJ1-1,-,many,TGCGCCAGCAGCCCCAGCTCAACAGGGTCGTTTACTGAAGCTTTCTTT,CASSPSSTGSFTEAFF
TRBV9,TRBJ2-7,-,few,TGTGCCAGCAGCGTAGAGGGTTCGGCCTACGAGCAGTACTTC,CASSVEGSAYEQYF
TRBV5-1,TRBJ2-3,TRBD1,many,TGCGCCAGCAAACGGGGACAGGGAGGCGCAGATACGCAGTATTTT,CASKRGQGGADTQYF
TRBV12-3/TRBV12-4,TRBJ2-1,-,many,TGTGCCAGCAGTTTGGGACGGAGGCTTGAGCAGTTCTTC,CASSLGRRLEQFF
TRBV29-1,TRBJ2-1,-,-,TGCAGCGTTGACTCCAGGGGTGGTGAGCAGTTCTTC,CSVDSRGGEQFF